These 20 T cell receptor beta chains were all obtained from the same sample, sequenced in a study of siplizumab effects on memory and regulatory T cells. The assay was immunoSEQ multiplex PCR, and TCRdb's table has in-frame clones only and misses some. The sample consists of some 88,000 clones, about nine tenths of them appearing once. The material sequenced was CD4+ T cells sorted from blood. The receptors come from a human donor in good health.

Worth noting for this clone: At one end, the junction sequence differs from germline, possibly due to a read error. The chain has TRBV7-8 and TRBJ2-7; the D is unclear. The germline V gene encodes CDR1 SGHVS and CDR2 FQNEAQ. The length of the CDR3 is 13 residues. The CDR3 bases are TGTGCCAGCACCTTAAGTGGGTCCTACGAGCAGTACTTC. It encodes CASTLSGSYEQYF. The variable domain in full, completed from reference TRBV7-8 and TRBJ2-7, reads GAGVSQSPRYKVAKRGQDVALRCDPISGHVSLFWYQQALGQGPEFLTYFQNEAQLDKSGLPSDRFFAERPEGSVSTLKIQRTQQEDSAVYLCASTLSGSYEQYFGPGTRLTVT.

The chain links TRBV30 to TRBJ2-1; 16 bases line up with TRBD2. CDR3 length equals 15 residues. The V gene's germline CDR1 is GTSNPN and CDR2 SVGIG (reference sequence). The trim removed 3 bases at V and 7 bases at J, leaving 3 bases unmatched. CDR3: CAWRGTSGRVNEQFF. The CDR3 DNA is TGTGCCTGGAGGGGGACTAGCGGGAGGGTAAATGAGCAGTTCTTC. Supplemented by reference TRBV30 and TRBJ2-1, the full variable domain reads SQTIHQWPATLVQPVGSPLSLECTVEGTSNPNLYWYRQAAGRGLQLLFYSVGIGQISSEVPQNLSASRPQDRQFILSSKKLLLSDSGFYLCAWRGTSGRVNEQFFGPGTRLTVL.

This chain uses TRBV19 with TRBJ1-2, with TRBD1 matching 8 bases. The CDR3 extends over 17 amino acids. Germline V CDR1 and CDR2: LNHDA, SQIVND (reference sequence). With 10 bases clipped from V and 0 bases from J, the junction kept 16 bases outside the gene matches. DNA of the CDR3: TGTGCCACCAACCCTTATTCGACAGGGGAACCTAACTATGGCTACACCTTC. Its translation: CATNPYSTGEPNYGYTF.

The rearrangement joins TRBV6-1 to TRBJ1-2; 7 nucleotides match TRBD1. The ends lost 1 base at V and 5 bases at J; junction bases unmatched: 7. The CDR3 is made up of 15 amino acids. The germline V gene encodes CDR1 MNHNS and CDR2 SASEGT. As DNA, the CDR3 is TGTGCCAGCAGTGAAGAGGACAGGACGACTTATGGCTACACCTTC. Translation: CASSEEDRTTYGYTF.

The rearrangement joins TRBV4-1 to TRBJ1-1; D is possibly TRBD1 (6 bases). Per the germline V gene, CDR1 is MGHRA and CDR2 is YSYEKL. Trimming removed 1 base from V and 8 bases from J, with 26 bases in between. This CDR3 region has 18 residues. In DNA form, the CDR3 reads TGCGCCAGCAGCCAAGTGGAAGTGGGGTGGGGGGCAGGCAGGGAAGCTTTCTTT. As protein: CASSQVEVGWGAGREAFF.

This chain connects TRBV15 to TRBJ2-1, with 8 positions matching TRBD2. Germline CDR1 reads LNHNV; CDR2 reads YYDKDF (reference sequence). CDR3 length: 16 residues. V was clipped by 2 bases and J by 8 bases; unmatched bases: 11. CDR3 DNA sequence: TGTGCCACCAGCAGACCCCGGGCTAGCGGGCGGGATGAGCAGTTCTTC. Amino acid sequence: CATSRPRASGRDEQFF.

This rearrangement joins TRBV5-4 to TRBJ2-7, with D uncertain. Germline-derived CDR1 and CDR2 are SGHNT and YYREEE (reference sequence). The CDR3 covers 14 residues. V was shortened by 4 bases and J by 7 bases, with 18 bases between the two germline ends. The CDR3 loop reads CASSLDADSLEQYF. CDR3 DNA sequence: TGTGCCAGCAGCCTGGACGCTGACTCCCTGGAGCAGTACTTC.

This clone was observed once. The CDR3 DNA sequence: TGTGCCAGTAAAAAGGCAGCCCCCGCGGGAGGGCCCCAGCATTTT. This sequence encodes CASKKAAPAGGPQHF. This chain connects TRBV19 to TRBJ1-5; D is uncertain. V was shortened by 7 bases and J by 9 bases, with 22 bases between the two germline ends. Looked up from germline, CDR1 is LNHDA and CDR2 is SQIVND (reference sequence). This CDR3 region has 15 residues.

The rearrangement links TRBV9 to TRBJ2-7; 11 nucleotides line up with TRBD2. In germline, CDR1 is SGDLS, CDR2 YYNGEE. The CDR3 consists of 15 residues. Trimming cost V 4 bases and J 2 bases; bases outside gene matches: 5. The CDR3, as DNA: TGTGCCAGCAGCCAGGGACTAGCGGAACCCTACGAGCAGTACTTC. The encoded protein is CASSQGLAEPYEQYF.

The chain has TRBV9 and TRBJ2-4; TRBD2 agrees at 14 bases. J was trimmed by 5 bases and V by 4 bases; bases with no gene match: 5. CDR1 and CDR2 (germline): SGDLS, YYNGEE. The CDR3 is made up of 16 amino acids. The CDR3 is CASSSGTSGSQNIQYF. The CDR3 DNA follows: TGTGCCAGCAGCTCCGGGACTAGCGGGAGCCAAAACATTCAGTACTTC.

In this sample, this clone turned up a few times. The rearrangement joins TRBV19 to TRBJ2-1, with D perhaps matching TRBD1 (6 bases). This CDR3 has 15 residues. Germline V gene data show CDR1 as LNHDA and CDR2 as SQIVND (reference sequence). Trimming took off 4 bases at V and 5 bases at J, with 15 bases between the two ends. Written as DNA, the CDR3 is TGTGCCAGTAGTACCAGGGGTGTGGGGAACAATGAGCAGTTCTTC. Its protein is CASSTRGVGNNEQFF. The full variable domain, in which reference TRBV19 and TRBJ2-1 provide the parts outside the CDR3, is DGGITQSPKYLFRKEGQNVTLSCEQNLNHDAMYWYRQDPGQGLRLIYYSQIVNDFQKGDIAEGYSVSREKKESFPLTVTSAQKNPTAFYLCASSTRGVGNNEQFFGPGTRLTVL.

This clone appeared once. The V and J genes are TRBV28 and TRBJ1-3; D gene uncertain. The V end lost 2 bases, the J end lost 3 bases, and 2 bases lay between the germline ends. CDR1 MDHEN and CDR2 SYDVKM come from the germline V gene. The CDR3 extends over 12 amino acids. This CDR3 reads CASSLSGNTIYF. CDR3 nucleotides: TGTGCCAGCAGTTTAAGTGGAAACACCATATATTTT.

This chain connects TRBV29-1 to TRBJ1-2, with D unclear. This CDR3 is 13 amino acids long. V was trimmed by 5 bases and J by 0 bases, leaving 10 bases between them. Germline lookup yields CDR1 SQVTM and CDR2 ANQGSEA. CDR3 sequence: CSVYQESNYGYTF. In DNA form, the CDR3 reads TGCAGCGTTTATCAGGAATCTAACTATGGCTACACCTTC.

This rearrangement joins TRBV7-6 to TRBJ2-5; a weak D match, TRBD2 (8 bases). CDR3 length: 16 amino acids. From germline, CDR1 is SGHVS and CDR2 FNYEAQ. The V end lost 2 bases, the J end lost 1 base, and 14 bases lay between the germline ends. The chain's CDR3 is CASSLSGGGGQETQYF. The CDR3 DNA sequence: TGTGCCAGCAGCTTATCGGGAGGGGGCGGCCAAGAGACCCAGTACTTC.

V usage is TRBV6-1 and J usage is TRBJ2-1, with D tentatively TRBD2 (6 bases). Trimming removed 8 bases at V and 6 bases at J, with 20 bases between. The CDR3 covers 15 residues. Germline lookup yields CDR1 MNHNS and CDR2 SASEGT. CDR3 amino acids: CASQARRAGANEQFF. As DNA, the CDR3 is TGTGCCAGCCAGGCTAGGAGGGCCGGGGCCAATGAGCAGTTCTTC.

The chain joins TRBV15 to TRBJ1-5; no definite D call. V was pared by 3 bases and J by 4 bases, with 10 bases between. The V gene's germline CDR1 is LNHNV and CDR2 YYDKDF (reference sequence). The CDR3 is 14 amino acids. CDR3 in DNA: TGTGCCACCAGCAGGGGTGGCGGGAATCAGCCCCAGCATTTT. Amino acid sequence: CATSRGGGNQPQHF. The full variable domain, its missing parts supplied by reference TRBV15 and TRBJ1-5, is DAMVIQNPRYQVTQFGKPVTLSCSQTLNHNVMYWYQQKSSQAPKLLFHYYDKDFNNEADTPDNFQSRRPNTSFCFLDIRSPGLGDTAMYLCATSRGGGNQPQHFGDGTRLSIL.

This rearrangement joins TRBV4-1 to TRBJ2-3; D is unclear. Germline V CDR1 and CDR2: MGHRA, YSYEKL. The CDR3 extends over 12 amino acids. Trimming removed 1 base from V and 6 bases from J, with 5 bases in between. The CDR3 loop is CASSQVGDTQYF. The CDR3 DNA follows: TGCGCCAGCAGCCAAGTCGGCGATACGCAGTATTTT.

The rearrangement uses TRBV5-4 and TRBJ1-2; D remains ambiguous. CDR3 length: 14 residues. V dropped 4 bases and J dropped 0 bases, with 10 bases sitting between them. Germline V CDR1 and CDR2: SGHNT, YYREEE (reference sequence). In nucleotides, the CDR3 is TGTGCCAGCAGCCCCTCGAAAGCTAACTATGGCTACACCTTC. Its translation is CASSPSKANYGYTF.

The chain joins TRBV28 to TRBJ1-2, with D possibly TRBD1 on 5 matching bases. The CDR3 contains 12 residues. V lost 4 bases to trimming and J lost 7 bases, with 10 bases between them. In germline, CDR1 is MDHEN, CDR2 SYDVKM. The CDR3 is CASSYGGGGYTF. The CDR3 coding sequence is TGTGCCAGCAGTTATGGGGGGGGTGGCTACACCTTC.

The gene calls are TRBV4-2 and TRBJ2-7; TRBD2 matches at 7 bases. Germline V gives CDR1 LGHNA, CDR2 YNFKEQ. The CDR3 runs to 16 residues. V was clipped by 4 bases and J by 0 bases; unmatched bases: 9. Written as DNA, the CDR3 is TGTGCCAGCAGCCGGGAGGGCGGACATAGCTCCTACGAGCAGTACTTC. It encodes CASSREGGHSSYEQYF.